What follows are 8 T cell receptor beta chains derived from one specimen sequenced in a study of Ad26.COV2.S vaccination and SARS-CoV-2 variants. TCRdb's table, derived via immunoSEQ multiplex PCR, lists solely in-frame clones and lacks some. The table lists 510,000 or so clones, approximately 88% of them singletons. Treatment reported: about 20 received Ad26.COV2.S at low or high dose, single or two shots; roughly five received placebo; per-sample allocation not given. Sampling occurred on day 63 after the first vaccine or placebo injection. The sample here was peripheral blood, taken in a trial of Ad26.COV2.S vaccine versus placebo. Receptor source: a person between 18 and 65 years old who received the Ad26.COV2.S COVID-19 vaccine or a placebo.

The chain carries TRBV28 and TRBJ2-7; TRBD2 agrees at 15 bases. CDR3 length equals 17 residues. In germline, CDR1 is MDHEN, CDR2 SYDVKM. The V segment lost 3 bases and the J segment 3 bases; nucleotides outside the gene matches: 6. In DNA, the CDR3 is TGTGCCAGCAGTTTTGGACTAGCGGGAGGGCCCCACTACGAGCAGTACTTC. Amino acid sequence: CASSFGLAGGPHYEQYF.

This clone was recorded a few times. The CDR3 here is CASSFRGAIYSGANVLTF. CDR3 DNA: TGTGCCAGCAGTTTCCGGGGTGCAATATACTCTGGGGCCAACGTCCTGACTTTC. The chain recombines TRBV27 with TRBJ2-6, with TRBD2 as a possible D gene (5 bases). Trimming took 3 bases from V and 0 from J, leaving 15 bases between them. The CDR3 extends over 18 amino acids. CDR1 and CDR2 from the germline V gene are MNHEY and SMNVEV (reference sequence).

The chain uses TRBV28 and TRBJ1-5; D is unclear. CDR3 length: 13 residues. Germline values: CDR1 MDHEN, CDR2 SYDVKM. Trimming took off 2 bases at V and 1 base at J, with 3 bases between the two ends. The CDR3 protein is CASSLRSNQPQHF. The CDR3 coding sequence is TGTGCCAGCAGTTTAAGGAGCAATCAGCCCCAGCATTTT.

The chain recombines TRBV28 with TRBJ1-5, with no clear D. The V gene's germline CDR1 is MDHEN and CDR2 SYDVKM. Trimming removed 8 bases at V and 6 bases at J, with 11 bases between. The CDR3 has 12 residues. CDR3 residues: CASHPSGQPQHF. The CDR3 DNA is TGTGCCAGCCACCCTAGCGGTCAGCCCCAGCATTTT.

The rearrangement links TRBV11-2 to TRBJ1-2; D remains unclear. In germline, CDR1 is SGHAT, CDR2 FQNNGV. There are 9 residues in the CDR3. The V gene lost 9 bases and the J gene lost 7 bases, with 6 bases spanning the gap. The CDR3 protein is CARPSGYTF. The CDR3 nucleotides are TGTGCCAGGCCGAGTGGCTACACCTTC.

The chain links TRBV24-1 to TRBJ1-4, with D uncertain. The CDR3 spans 13 residues. The V end was cut by 7 bases, the J end by 4 bases, with 9 bases between. The V gene's germline CDR1 is KGHDR and CDR2 SFDVKD. The CDR3 sequence: CATRFFFNEKLFF. In DNA form, the CDR3 reads TGTGCCACCAGGTTTTTCTTTAATGAAAAACTGTTTTTT.

The chain has TRBV30 and TRBJ1-2; the D is unclear. The V gene's germline CDR1 is GTSNPN and CDR2 SVGIG (reference sequence). V lost 3 bases and J lost 6, with 11 bases in between. The length of the CDR3 is 12 residues. The CDR3 protein is CAWSGLSNGYTF. The CDR3 bases are TGTGCCTGGAGCGGACTTAGCAATGGCTACACCTTC.

The genes are TRBV7-8 and TRBJ2-3; D remains unclear. The CDR3 is 14 amino acids. Germline loops: CDR1 SGHVS, CDR2 FQNEAQ. The V end lost 4 bases, the J end lost 1 base, and 9 bases lay between the germline ends. The CDR3 loop reads CASSSKGGTDTQYF. CDR3 DNA sequence: TGTGCCAGCAGCTCAAAGGGTGGCACAGATACGCAGTATTTT.